This TCR beta chain was recovered during a study of T cell clonality in common variable immunodeficiency. This clone was seen repeatedly, ten times or more. The read ends 3 residues before the CDR3 terminus; that terminus is restored from the germline J gene. Libraries were prepared by immunoSEQ multiplex PCR; TCRdb keeps only in-frame clonotypes and omits some of them. Recorded here are more than 65,000 clones, none singletons. The germline V gene encodes CDR1 LNHDA and CDR2 SQIVND (reference sequence). The V segment lost 7 bases and the J segment 0 bases; nucleotides outside the gene matches: 3. CDR3 length: 15 residues.

The genes are TRBV19 and TRBJ1-5; 10 bases are a match to TRBD1. The receptor comes from a person aged 18 to 75 in good health. Sample: peripheral blood mononuclear cells. CDR3 loop: CASKGTGVSNQPQHF. Partial CDR3 DNA: TGTGCCAGTAAAGGGACAGGGGTTAGCAATCAGCCC.